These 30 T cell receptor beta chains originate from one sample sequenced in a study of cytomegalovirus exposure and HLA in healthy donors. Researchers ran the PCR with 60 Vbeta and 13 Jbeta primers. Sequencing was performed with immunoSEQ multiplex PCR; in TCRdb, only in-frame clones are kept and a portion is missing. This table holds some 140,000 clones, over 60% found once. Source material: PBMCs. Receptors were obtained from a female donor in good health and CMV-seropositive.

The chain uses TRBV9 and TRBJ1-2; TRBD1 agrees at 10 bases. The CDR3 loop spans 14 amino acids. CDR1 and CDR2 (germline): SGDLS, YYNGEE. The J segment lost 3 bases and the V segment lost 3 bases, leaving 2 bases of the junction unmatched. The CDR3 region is CASSETGGDYGYTF. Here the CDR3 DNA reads TGTGCCAGCAGCGAGACAGGGGGCGACTATGGCTACACCTTC.

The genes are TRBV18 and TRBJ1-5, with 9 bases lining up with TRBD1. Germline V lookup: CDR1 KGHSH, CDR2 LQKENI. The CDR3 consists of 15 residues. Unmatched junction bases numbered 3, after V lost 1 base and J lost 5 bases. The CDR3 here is CASSPRDRVDQPQHF. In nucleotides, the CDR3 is TGTGCCAGCTCACCACGGGACAGGGTCGATCAGCCCCAGCATTTT.

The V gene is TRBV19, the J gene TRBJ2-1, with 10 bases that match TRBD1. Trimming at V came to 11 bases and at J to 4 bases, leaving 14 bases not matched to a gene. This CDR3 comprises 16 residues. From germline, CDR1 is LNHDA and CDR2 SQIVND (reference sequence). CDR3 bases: TGTGCCTCCAGTTGGTCCCGGGACAGGGGTTACAATGAGCAGTTCTTC. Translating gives CASSWSRDRGYNEQFF.

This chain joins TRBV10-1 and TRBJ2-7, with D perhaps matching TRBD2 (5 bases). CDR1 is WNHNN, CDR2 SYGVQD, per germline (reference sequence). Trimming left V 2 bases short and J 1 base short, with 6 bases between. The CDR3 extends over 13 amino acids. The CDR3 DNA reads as TGCGCCAGCAGTGAGCGGGGTTCCTACGAGCAGTACTTC. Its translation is CASSERGSYEQYF.

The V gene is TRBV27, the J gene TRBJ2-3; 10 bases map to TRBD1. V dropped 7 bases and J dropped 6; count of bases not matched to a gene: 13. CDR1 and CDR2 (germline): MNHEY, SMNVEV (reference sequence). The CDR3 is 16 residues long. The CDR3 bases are TGTGCCAGCACAGCGACAGGGGGCGATGCGAGGGATACGCAGTATTTT. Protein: CASTATGGDARDTQYF.

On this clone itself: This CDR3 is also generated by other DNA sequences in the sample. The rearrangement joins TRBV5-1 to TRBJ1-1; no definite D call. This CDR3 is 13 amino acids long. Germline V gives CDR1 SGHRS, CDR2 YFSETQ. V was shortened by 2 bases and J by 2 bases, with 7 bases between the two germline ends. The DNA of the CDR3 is TGCGCCAGCAGCTTAGCGGGAAACACTGAAGCTTTCTTT. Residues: CASSLAGNTEAFF.

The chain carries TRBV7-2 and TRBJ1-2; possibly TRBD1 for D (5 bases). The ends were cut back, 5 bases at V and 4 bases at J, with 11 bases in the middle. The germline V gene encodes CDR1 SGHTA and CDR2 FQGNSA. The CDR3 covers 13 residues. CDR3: CASSPQGAYGYTF. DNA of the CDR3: TGTGCCAGCAGCCCCCAAGGGGCCTATGGCTACACCTTC.

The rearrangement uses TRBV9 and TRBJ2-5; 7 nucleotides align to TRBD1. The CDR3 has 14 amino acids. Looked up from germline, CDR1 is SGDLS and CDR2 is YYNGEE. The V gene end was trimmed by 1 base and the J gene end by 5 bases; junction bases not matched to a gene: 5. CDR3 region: CASSVLGQRETQYF. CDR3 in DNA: TGTGCCAGCAGCGTATTGGGACAGCGGGAGACCCAGTACTTC.

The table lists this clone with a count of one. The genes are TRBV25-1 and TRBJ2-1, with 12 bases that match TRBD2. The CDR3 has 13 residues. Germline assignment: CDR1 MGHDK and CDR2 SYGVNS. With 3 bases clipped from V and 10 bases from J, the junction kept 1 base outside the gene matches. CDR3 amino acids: CASSDGTSGEQFF. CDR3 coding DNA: TGTGCCAGCAGTGACGGGACTAGCGGGGAGCAGTTCTTC.

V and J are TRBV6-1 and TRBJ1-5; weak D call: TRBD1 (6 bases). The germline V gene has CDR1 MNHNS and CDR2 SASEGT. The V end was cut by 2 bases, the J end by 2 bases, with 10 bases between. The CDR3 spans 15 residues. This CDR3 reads CASSETGWGNQPQHF. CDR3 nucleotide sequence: TGTGCCAGCAGTGAAACAGGGTGGGGCAATCAGCCCCAGCATTTT.

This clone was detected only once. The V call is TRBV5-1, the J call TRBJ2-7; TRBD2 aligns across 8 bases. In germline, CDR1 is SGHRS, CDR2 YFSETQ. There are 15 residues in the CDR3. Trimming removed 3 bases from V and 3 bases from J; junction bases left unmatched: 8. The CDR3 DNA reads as TGCGCCAGCAGCTCCCCTAGCGGGCCAGTCTACGAGCAGTACTTC. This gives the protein CASSSPSGPVYEQYF. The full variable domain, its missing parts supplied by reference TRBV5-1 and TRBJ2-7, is KAGVTQTPRYLIKTRGQQVTLSCSPISGHRSVSWYQQTPGQGLQFLFEYFSETQRNKGNFPGRFSGRQFSNSRSEMNVSTLELGDSALYLCASSSPSGPVYEQYFGPGTRLTVT.

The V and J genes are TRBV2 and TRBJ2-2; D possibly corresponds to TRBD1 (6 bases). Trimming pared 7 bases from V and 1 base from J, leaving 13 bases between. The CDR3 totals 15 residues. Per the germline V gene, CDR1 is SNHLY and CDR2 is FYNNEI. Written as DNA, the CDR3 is TGTGCCAGCAAAAGGGGGAAGGGGAACACCGGGGAGCTGTTTTTT. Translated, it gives CASKRGKGNTGELFF.

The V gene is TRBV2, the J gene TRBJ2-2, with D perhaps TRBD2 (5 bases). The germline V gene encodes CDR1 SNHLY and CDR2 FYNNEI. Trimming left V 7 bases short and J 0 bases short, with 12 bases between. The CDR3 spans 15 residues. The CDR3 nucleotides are TGTGCCAGCAAGCGGACGCCGACGAACACCGGGGAGCTGTTTTTT. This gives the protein CASKRTPTNTGELFF.

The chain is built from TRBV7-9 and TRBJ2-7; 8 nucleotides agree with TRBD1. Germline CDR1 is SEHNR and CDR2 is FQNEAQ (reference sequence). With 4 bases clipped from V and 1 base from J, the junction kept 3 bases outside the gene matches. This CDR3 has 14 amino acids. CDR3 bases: TGTGCCAGCAGCTACAGGGGGTATTCCTACGAGCAGTACTTC. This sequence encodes CASSYRGYSYEQYF.

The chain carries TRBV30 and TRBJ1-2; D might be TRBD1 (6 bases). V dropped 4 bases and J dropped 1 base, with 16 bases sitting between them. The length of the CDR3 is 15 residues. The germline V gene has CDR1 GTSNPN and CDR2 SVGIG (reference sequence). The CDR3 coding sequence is TGTGCCTGGACGACAGGACGGTCCGTTAACTATGGCTACACCTTC. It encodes CAWTTGRSVNYGYTF.

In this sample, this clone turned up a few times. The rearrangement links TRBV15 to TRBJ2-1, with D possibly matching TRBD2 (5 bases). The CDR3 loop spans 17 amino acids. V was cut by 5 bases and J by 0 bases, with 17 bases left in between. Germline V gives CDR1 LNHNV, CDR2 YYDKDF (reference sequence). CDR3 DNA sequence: TGTGCCACCAGCCCTAGCTCGCGACGAAGCTCCTACAATGAGCAGTTCTTC. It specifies CATSPSSRRSSYNEQFF.

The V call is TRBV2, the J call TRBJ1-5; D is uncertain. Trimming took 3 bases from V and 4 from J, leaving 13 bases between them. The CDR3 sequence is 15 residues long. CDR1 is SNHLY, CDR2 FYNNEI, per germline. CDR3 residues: CASSDDGEKNQPQHF. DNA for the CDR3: TGTGCCAGCAGTGATGACGGAGAGAAAAATCAGCCCCAGCATTTT.

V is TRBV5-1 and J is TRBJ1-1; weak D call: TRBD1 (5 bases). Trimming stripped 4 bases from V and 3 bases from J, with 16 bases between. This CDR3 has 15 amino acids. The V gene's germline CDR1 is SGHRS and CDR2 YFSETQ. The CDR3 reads CASSMTAGLDTEAFF. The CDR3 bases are TGCGCCAGCAGCATGACAGCTGGGTTAGACACTGAAGCTTTCTTT.

The CDR3 sequence is CASSGEGRNTEAFF. DNA of the CDR3: TGTGCCAGCAGTGGGGAGGGCAGGAACACTGAAGCTTTCTTT. This chain joins TRBV2 and TRBJ1-1; D remains unclear. V lost 4 bases and J lost 1, with 10 bases in between. Germline CDR1 SNHLY, CDR2 FYNNEI. The CDR3 runs to 14 residues.

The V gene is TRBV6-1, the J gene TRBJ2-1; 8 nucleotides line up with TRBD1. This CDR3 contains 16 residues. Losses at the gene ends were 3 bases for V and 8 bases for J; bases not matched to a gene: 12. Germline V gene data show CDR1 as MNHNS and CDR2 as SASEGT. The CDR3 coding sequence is TGTGCCAGCAGTGATGGTAGGACAGGGCGGTCGTATGAGCAGTTCTTC. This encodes CASSDGRTGRSYEQFF.

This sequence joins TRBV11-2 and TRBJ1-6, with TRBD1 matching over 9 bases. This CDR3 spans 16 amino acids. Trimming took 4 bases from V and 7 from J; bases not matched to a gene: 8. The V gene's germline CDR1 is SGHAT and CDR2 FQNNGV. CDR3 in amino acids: CASSWAAGQGNSPLHF. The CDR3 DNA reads TGTGCCAGCAGCTGGGCCGCGGGACAGGGAAATTCACCCCTCCACTTT.

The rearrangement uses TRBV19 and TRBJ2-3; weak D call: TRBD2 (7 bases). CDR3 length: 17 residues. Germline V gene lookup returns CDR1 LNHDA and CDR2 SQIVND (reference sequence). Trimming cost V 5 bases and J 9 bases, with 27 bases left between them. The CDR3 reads CASSPQGGTTPQGTQYF. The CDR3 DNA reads TGTGCCAGTAGTCCACAGGGCGGGACTACCCCCCAGGGGACGCAGTATTTT.

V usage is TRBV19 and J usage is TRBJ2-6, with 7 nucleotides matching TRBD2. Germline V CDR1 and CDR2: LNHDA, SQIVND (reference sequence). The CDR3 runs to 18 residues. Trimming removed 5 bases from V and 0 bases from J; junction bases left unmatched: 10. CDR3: CASSQDGRPSSGANVLTF. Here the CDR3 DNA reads TGTGCCAGTAGTCAAGACGGGAGGCCGAGCTCTGGGGCCAACGTCCTGACTTTC.

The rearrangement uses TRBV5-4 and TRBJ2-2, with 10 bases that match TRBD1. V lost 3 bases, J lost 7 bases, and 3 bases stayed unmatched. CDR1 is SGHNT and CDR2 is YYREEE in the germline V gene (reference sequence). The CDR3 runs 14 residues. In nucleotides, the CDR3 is TGTGCCAGCAGCTCCGGGACAGGGGACGGGGAGCTGTTTTTT. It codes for CASSSGTGDGELFF.

The CDR3 region has the DNA TGTGCCTGGAGTGTCCGTTACACTAGCGGGGGCACAGATACGCAGTATTTT. Encoded protein: CAWSVRYTSGGTDTQYF. The chain is built from TRBV30 and TRBJ2-3, with 10 bases identical to TRBD2. Germline lookup yields CDR1 GTSNPN and CDR2 SVGIG (reference sequence). The V gene end was trimmed by 0 bases and the J gene end by 1 base; junction bases not matched to a gene: 7. This CDR3 is built from 17 residues.

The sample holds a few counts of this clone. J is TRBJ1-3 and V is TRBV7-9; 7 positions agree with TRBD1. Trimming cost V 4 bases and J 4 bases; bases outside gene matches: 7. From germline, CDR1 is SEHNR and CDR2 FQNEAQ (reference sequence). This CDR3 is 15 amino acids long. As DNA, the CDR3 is TGTGCCAGCAGCTCTCCTACAGGGGACGGAAACACCATATATTTT. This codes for CASSSPTGDGNTIYF.

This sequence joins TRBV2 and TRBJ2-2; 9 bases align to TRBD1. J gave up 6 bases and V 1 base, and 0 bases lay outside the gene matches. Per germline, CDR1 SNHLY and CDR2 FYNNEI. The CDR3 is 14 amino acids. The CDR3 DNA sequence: TGTGCCAGCAGTGAAGACAGGGGGCCCGGGGAGCTGTTTTTT. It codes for CASSEDRGPGELFF.

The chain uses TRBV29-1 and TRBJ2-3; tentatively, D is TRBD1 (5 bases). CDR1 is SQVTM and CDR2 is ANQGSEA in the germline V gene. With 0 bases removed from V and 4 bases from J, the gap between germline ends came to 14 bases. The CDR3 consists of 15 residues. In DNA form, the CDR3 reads TGCAGCGTTGAAGATGCCAGGGCCTTTCCAGATACGCAGTATTTT. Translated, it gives CSVEDARAFPDTQYF.

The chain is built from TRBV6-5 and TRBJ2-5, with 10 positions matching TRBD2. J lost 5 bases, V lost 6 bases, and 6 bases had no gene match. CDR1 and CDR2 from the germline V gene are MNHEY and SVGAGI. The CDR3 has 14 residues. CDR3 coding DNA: TGTGCCAGCAGCGTAGCGGGGGGCGGGGAGACCCAGTACTTC. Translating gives CASSVAGGGETQYF.

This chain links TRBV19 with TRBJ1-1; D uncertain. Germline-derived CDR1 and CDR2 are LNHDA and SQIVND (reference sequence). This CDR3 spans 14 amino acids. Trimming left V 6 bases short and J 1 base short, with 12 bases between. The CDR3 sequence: CASSHVSANTEAFF. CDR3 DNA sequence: TGTGCCAGTAGCCATGTAAGCGCGAACACTGAAGCTTTCTTT.